The 27 T cell receptor beta chains presented below share a single source sample, sequenced in a study of cytomegalovirus exposure and HLA in healthy donors. 60 Vbeta and 13 Jbeta primers were used in PCR. Sequencing used immunoSEQ multiplex PCR; TCRdb keeps in-frame clones, though not all of them. Of under 200,000 clones listed, around 83% are singletons. The material sequenced was PBMCs. The receptors originated from a man in his thirties or forties in good health and CMV-seropositive.

The chain recombines TRBV19 with TRBJ2-1, with D tentatively TRBD2 (5 bases). Trimming pared 3 bases from V and 5 bases from J, leaving 11 bases between. Looked up from germline, CDR1 is LNHDA and CDR2 is SQIVND (reference sequence). This CDR3 region has 14 residues. For the CDR3, the DNA is TGTGCCAGTAGTATCTGGGAGCCCAACAATGAGCAGTTCTTC. Its translation: CASSIWEPNNEQFF.

This chain connects TRBV5-4 to TRBJ2-7; TRBD2 might be the D (6 bases). The length of the CDR3 is 16 residues. CDR1 is SGHNT, CDR2 YYREEE, per germline (reference sequence). With 4 bases removed from V and 3 bases from J, the gap between germline ends came to 20 bases. The CDR3 DNA sequence: TGTGCCAGCAGCGAGGAGGGGTATTTCGCCGGCTACGAGCAGTACTTC. Translating it yields CASSEEGYFAGYEQYF.

The chain uses TRBV11-2 and TRBJ2-5, with a possible D match to TRBD2 (5 bases). The CDR3 extends over 15 amino acids. Germline V lookup: CDR1 SGHAT, CDR2 FQNNGV. V lost 5 bases and J lost 0, with 13 bases in between. The CDR3 nucleotides are TGTGCCAGCAGCCTTGGCGGGTGGTACCAAGAGACCCAGTACTTC. Translating it yields CASSLGGWYQETQYF.

V usage is TRBV9 and J usage is TRBJ2-1, with TRBD2 matching 11 bases. CDR3 length: 16 residues. Per the germline V gene, CDR1 is SGDLS and CDR2 is YYNGEE. V gave up 4 bases and J gave up 4 bases; unmatched junction bases: 7. The CDR3 region has the DNA TGTGCCAGCAGCTCGACCCGACTAGCGGGATACAATGAGCAGTTCTTC. Translated: CASSSTRLAGYNEQFF. Full variable domain (outside the CDR3, taken from reference TRBV9 and TRBJ2-1): DSGVTQTPKHLITATGQRVTLRCSPRSGDLSVYWYQQSLDQGLQFLIQYYNGEERAKGNILERFSAQQFPDLHSELNLSSLELGDSALYFCASSSTRLAGYNEQFFGPGTRLTVL.

V is TRBV4-3 and J is TRBJ2-7; 13 positions match TRBD2. In germline, CDR1 is LGHNA, CDR2 YSLEER. The J segment lost 5 bases and the V segment lost 4 bases, leaving 5 bases of the junction unmatched. CDR3 length: 15 residues. The CDR3, as DNA: TGCGCCAGCAGCCCAGGACTAGCGGGAGAAAACGAGCAGTACTTC. Translating gives CASSPGLAGENEQYF.

The genes are TRBV4-3 and TRBJ2-1, with D possibly TRBD1 on 6 matching bases. This CDR3 has 15 residues. Germline CDR1 and CDR2: LGHNA and YSLEER. Trimming stripped 0 bases from V and 4 bases from J, with 10 bases between. CDR3 sequence reads: CASSQETGDYNEQFF. The DNA for the CDR3 is TGCGCCAGCAGCCAAGAGACAGGCGATTACAATGAGCAGTTCTTC.

The rearrangement links TRBV11-3 to TRBJ2-5; 7 bases are shared with TRBD2. The germline V gene encodes CDR1 SGHNT and CDR2 YENEEA. The V gene end was trimmed by 1 base and the J gene end by 2 bases; junction bases not matched to a gene: 7. The CDR3 contains 16 residues. Written as DNA, the CDR3 is TGTGCCAGCAGCTTAGGAGGTAGCGGGTTACAAGAGACCCAGTACTTC. It is translated as CASSLGGSGLQETQYF.

The chain recombines TRBV6-1 with TRBJ2-7; tentatively, D is TRBD2 (6 bases). V was cut by 3 bases and J by 4 bases, with 13 bases left in between. CDR1 and CDR2 from the germline V gene are MNHNS and SASEGT. CDR3 length equals 14 residues. The CDR3 DNA reads TGTGCCAGCAGTGAGGGGACTTGGGGTTACGAGCAGTACTTC. This sequence encodes CASSEGTWGYEQYF.

The table lists this clone with a few counts. The CDR3 here is CASRIQNEQFF. CDR3 DNA: TGCGCCAGCAGAATTCAGAATGAGCAGTTCTTC. The J gene is TRBJ2-1, the V gene TRBV5-1; D ambiguous. Trimming left V 5 bases short and J 7 bases short, with 7 bases between. The CDR3 length is 11 residues. Germline CDR1 and CDR2: SGHRS and YFSETQ.

The chain recombines TRBV28 with TRBJ2-2; D is perhaps TRBD1 (6 bases). Germline V gene sequence: CDR1 MDHEN, CDR2 SYDVKM. The CDR3 length is 14 residues. Trimming shortened V by 9 bases and J by 6 bases, and 17 bases separated the two germline ends. The CDR3 nucleotides read TGTGCCAGTCTAGGGGGTAATAGGGCCGGGGAGCTGTTTTTT. This sequence encodes CASLGGNRAGELFF.

The DNA for the CDR3 is TGTGCCAGCAGCTTCGACTCTCCACTAGCCAAAAACATTCAGTACTTC. This gives the protein CASSFDSPLAKNIQYF. The chain couples TRBV5-5 to TRBJ2-4, with D unresolved. Germline values: CDR1 SGHKS, CDR2 YYEKEE (reference sequence). Trimming removed 2 bases at V and 0 bases at J, with 12 bases between. The CDR3 spans 16 residues.

Turning to this clone: Its ends do not fully match the called genes, so a read error is possible. The rearrangement uses TRBV29-1 and TRBJ1-3; possibly TRBD1 for D (6 bases). There are 15 residues in the CDR3. CDR1 is SQVTM, CDR2 ANQGSEA, per germline. The DNA for the CDR3 is TGCAGCGTTGGAGGTGAAGGGGGTCCTGGAAGCACCATATATTTT. Amino acid sequence: CSVGGEGGPGSTIYF.

The chain joins TRBV5-6 to TRBJ1-1; weak D call: TRBD1 (5 bases). Trimming cost V 0 bases and J 5 bases, with 8 bases left between them. The CDR3 sequence is 13 residues long. The germline CDR1 and CDR2 sequences are SGHDT and YYEEEE. The CDR3 loop is CASSLVGQTEAFF. In DNA form, the CDR3 reads TGTGCCAGCAGCTTGGTGGGGCAAACTGAAGCTTTCTTT.

V gene TRBV9 combines with J gene TRBJ2-1; D possibly corresponds to TRBD2 (5 bases). V was pared by 4 bases and J by 3 bases, with 14 bases between. CDR1 SGDLS and CDR2 YYNGEE come from the germline V gene. The CDR3 runs to 15 residues. The DNA for the CDR3 is TGTGCCAGCAGCCCCCAGCTGGCGGGCTACAATGAGCAGTTCTTC. Translating gives CASSPQLAGYNEQFF.

The J gene is TRBJ2-7, the V gene TRBV7-8; TRBD1 agrees at 7 bases. This CDR3 has 15 amino acids. Unmatched junction bases numbered 13, after V lost 4 bases and J lost 7 bases. The germline V gene has CDR1 SGHVS and CDR2 FQNEAQ. CDR3 DNA sequence: TGTGCCAGCAGCTACCGGATGACAGGGTCGGGGGAGCAGTACTTC. It translates to CASSYRMTGSGEQYF.

The chain has TRBV4-1 and TRBJ2-7; TRBD2 aligns across 9 bases. V lost 1 base, J lost 2 bases, and 3 bases stayed unmatched. The CDR3 covers 15 residues. The germline V gene encodes CDR1 MGHRA and CDR2 YSYEKL. The CDR3 loop reads CASSQGAGGPYEQYF. As DNA, the CDR3 is TGCGCCAGCAGCCAAGGGGCGGGAGGGCCCTACGAGCAGTACTTC.

The V gene is TRBV7-8, the J gene TRBJ1-3; D may be TRBD1 (5 bases). From germline, CDR1 is SGHVS and CDR2 FQNEAQ. This CDR3 comprises 14 residues. Trimming shortened V by 4 bases and J by 4 bases, and 11 bases separated the two germline ends. The CDR3 nucleotides are TGTGCCAGCAGCTCCCGACAGTCCGGAAACACCATATATTTT. Its translation is CASSSRQSGNTIYF.

The rearrangement joins TRBV7-6 to TRBJ2-1, with a tentative D call TRBD2 (6 bases). Trimming removed 10 bases from V and 8 bases from J, with 21 bases in between. The germline gives CDR1 SGHVS, CDR2 FNYEAQ. This CDR3 comprises 14 residues. The CDR3 reads CAISKREKPYEQFF. CDR3 bases: TGTGCCATCTCTAAACGGGAGAAGCCCTATGAGCAGTTCTTC.

The CDR3 region has the DNA TGTGCCAGTAGTACAGGTGATGCCGGGACAGACACTGAAGCTTTCTTT. Translated, it gives CASSTGDAGTDTEAFF. This sequence joins TRBV19 and TRBJ1-1; TRBD1 matches 7 bases. V trimming: 4 bases; J trimming: 3 bases; junction bases outside the gene matches: 11. Germline V CDR1 and CDR2: LNHDA, SQIVND (reference sequence). This CDR3 contains 16 residues.

J is TRBJ2-1 and V is TRBV7-3; a weak D match, TRBD2 (5 bases). V lost 8 bases and J lost 6, with 11 bases in between. There are 12 residues in the CDR3. Germline V gene lookup returns CDR1 SGHTA and CDR2 FQGTGA. Here the CDR3 reads CASPRRGNEQFF. The CDR3 nucleotides are TGTGCCAGCCCCAGACGGGGCAATGAGCAGTTCTTC.

V is TRBV4-2 and J is TRBJ2-3, with 10 bases that match TRBD2. The V gene end was trimmed by 1 base and the J gene end by 4 bases; junction bases not matched to a gene: 11. Germline assignment: CDR1 LGHNA and CDR2 YNFKEQ. The CDR3 sequence is 18 residues long. This CDR3 is CASSQVRTSGGGPDTQYF. The CDR3 DNA reads TGTGCCAGCAGCCAAGTTAGGACTAGCGGAGGAGGGCCAGATACGCAGTATTTT.

This clone has just one count. This chain links TRBV27 with TRBJ2-5; possibly TRBD1 for D (6 bases). Trimming shortened V by 3 bases and J by 5 bases, and 16 bases separated the two germline ends. Germline V lookup: CDR1 MNHEY, CDR2 SMNVEV (reference sequence). The CDR3 sequence is 15 residues long. The CDR3 bases are TGTGCCAGCAGTTTTAGCAGGGGCGGACTGGAGACCCAGTACTTC. It encodes CASSFSRGGLETQYF.

The rearrangement links TRBV11-3 to TRBJ2-1, with D possibly matching TRBD2 (6 bases). From germline, CDR1 is SGHNT and CDR2 YENEEA. The germline V and J ends were trimmed by 6 bases and 6 bases, with 21 bases remaining between them. This CDR3 is 16 amino acids long. Here the CDR3 DNA reads TGTGCCAGCAGATCTACCCGGCTAGCGCCAACCAATGAGCAGTTCTTC. Translated, it gives CASRSTRLAPTNEQFF.

The V gene is TRBV16, the J gene TRBJ1-5; D may be TRBD1 (5 bases). V lost 3 bases, J lost 3 bases, and 12 bases lay in between. Germline V gene lookup returns CDR1 KGHSY and CDR2 FQNENV. The CDR3 length is 15 residues. The CDR3 sequence is CASSHYDRNNQPQHF. In DNA form, the CDR3 reads TGTGCCAGCAGCCACTACGACAGAAACAATCAGCCCCAGCATTTT.

This clone occurred once. The rearrangement uses TRBV11-2 and TRBJ2-4; maybe TRBD1 (6 bases). This CDR3 spans 15 amino acids. Germline lookup yields CDR1 SGHAT and CDR2 FQNNGV. Trimming left V 5 bases short and J 1 base short, with 12 bases between. CDR3 amino acids: CASSELQGAKNIQYF. The CDR3 nucleotides read TGTGCCAGCAGCGAACTACAGGGTGCCAAAAACATTCAGTACTTC. Full variable domain (rest looked up from reference TRBV11-2 and TRBJ2-4): EAGVAQSPRYKIIEKRQSVAFWCNPISGHATLYWYQQILGQGPKLLIQFQNNGVVDDSQLPKDRFSAERLKGVDSTLKIQPAKLEDSAVYLCASSELQGAKNIQYFGAGTRLSVL.

V usage is TRBV4-1 and J usage is TRBJ1-2; TRBD1 is a possible D gene (6 bases). Germline V CDR1 and CDR2: MGHRA, YSYEKL. Trimming shortened V by 0 bases and J by 6 bases, and 14 bases separated the two germline ends. The CDR3 runs to 15 residues. The CDR3 loop reads CASSQESMGADGYTF. The CDR3 DNA follows: TGCGCCAGCAGCCAAGAGTCCATGGGGGCGGATGGCTACACCTTC.

The chain combines TRBV7-3 with TRBJ2-1, with D uncertain. Germline V gene lookup returns CDR1 SGHTA and CDR2 FQGTGA. CDR3 length: 15 amino acids. Between the trimmed V and J ends, which lost 6 bases and 0 bases, there was a span of 12 bases. The CDR3 here is CASSPSRSSYNEQFF. CDR3 sequence (DNA): TGTGCCAGCAGTCCGTCGCGGAGCTCCTACAATGAGCAGTTCTTC.